This TCR beta chain is drawn from a study of HIV-infected patients and healthy controls. Findings and caveats of the study: HIV+ repertoires were severely depleted of MAIT alpha-chain CDR3s, unlike healthy controls. Untreated HIV+ repertoires had roughly threefold fewer distinct CDR3s and lower Shannon diversity than healthy controls. During therapy, HIV-associated CDR3s fell significantly in frequency, while CMV-associated CDR3s did not change significantly.

About 540 ng RNA was reverse transcribed with alpha and beta constant-region primers. Separate chain-specific third strand synthesis with multiplexing indices produced the alpha and beta libraries. TCRdb passed the 5' RACE reads through MiXCR, listing each CDR3 protein once. This table has around 10,000 distinct CDR3 sequences, roughly 7% appearing once. V dropped 8 bases and J dropped 0; count of bases not matched to a gene: 8. This CDR3 has 15 amino acids. Germline assignment: CDR1 GTSNPN and CDR2 SVGIG (reference sequence). In its sample, this clonotype was seen many times. Its antigen is still unknown. All unsorted peripheral T cells were captured because whole blood was used without fractionation. Enrollment excluded donors with tumors, hepatitis B or C, or recent vaccination.

The origin of this receptor is an adult with HIV infection. The specimen was blood, collected before antiretroviral therapy. This rearrangement joins TRBV30 to TRBJ2-2; 8 positions agree with TRBD1. The CDR3 loop is CARRPTGANTGELFF. In DNA, the CDR3 is TGTGCCCGTCGGCCGACAGGGGCGAACACCGGGGAGCTGTTTTTT. Together with reference TRBV30 and TRBJ2-2, the CDR3 gives the full variable domain: SQTIHQWPATLVQPVGSPLSLECTVEGTSNPNLYWYRQAAGRGLQLLFYSVGIGQISSEVPQNLSASRPQDRQFILSSKKLLLSDSGFYLCARRPTGANTGELFFGEGSRLTVL.